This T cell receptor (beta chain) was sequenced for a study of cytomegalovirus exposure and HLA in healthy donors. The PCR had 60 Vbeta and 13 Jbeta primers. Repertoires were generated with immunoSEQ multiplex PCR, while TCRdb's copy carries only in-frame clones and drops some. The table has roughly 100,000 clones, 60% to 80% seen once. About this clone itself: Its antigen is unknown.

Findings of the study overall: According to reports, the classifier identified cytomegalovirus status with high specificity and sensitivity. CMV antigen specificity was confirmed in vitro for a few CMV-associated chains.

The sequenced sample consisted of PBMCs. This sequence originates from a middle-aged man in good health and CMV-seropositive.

The CDR3 DNA reads TGTGCCAGCTCACCAGACTTCACCGGGGAGCTGTTTTTT. Protein sequence: CASSPDFTGELFF. This chain connects TRBV18 to TRBJ2-2; D not certain. The CDR3 is 13 amino acids. Germline lookup yields CDR1 KGHSH and CDR2 LQKENI. Trimming left V 2 bases short and J 4 bases short, with 5 bases between.